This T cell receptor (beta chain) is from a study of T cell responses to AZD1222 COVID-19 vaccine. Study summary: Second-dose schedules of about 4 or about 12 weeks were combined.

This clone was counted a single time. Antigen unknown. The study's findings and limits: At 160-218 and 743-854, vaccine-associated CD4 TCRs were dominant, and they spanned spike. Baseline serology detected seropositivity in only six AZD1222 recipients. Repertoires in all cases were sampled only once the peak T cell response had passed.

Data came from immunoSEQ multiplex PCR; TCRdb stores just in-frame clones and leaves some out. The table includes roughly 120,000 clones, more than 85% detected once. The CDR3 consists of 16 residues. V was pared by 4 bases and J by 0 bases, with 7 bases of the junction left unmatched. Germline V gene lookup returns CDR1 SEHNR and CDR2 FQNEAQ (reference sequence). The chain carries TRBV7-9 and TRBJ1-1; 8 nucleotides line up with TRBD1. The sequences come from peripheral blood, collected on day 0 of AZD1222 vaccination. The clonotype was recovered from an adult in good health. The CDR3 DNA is TGTGCCAGCAGCTCCGGGACAGGTGAAGTGAACACTGAAGCTTTCTTT. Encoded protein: CASSSGTGEVNTEAFF. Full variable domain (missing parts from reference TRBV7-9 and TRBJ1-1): DTGVSQNPRHKITKRGQNVTFRCDPISEHNRLYWYRQTLGQGPEFLTYFQNEAQLEKSRLLSDRFSAERPKGSFSTLEIQRTEQGDSAMYLCASSSGTGEVNTEAFFGQGTRLTVV.